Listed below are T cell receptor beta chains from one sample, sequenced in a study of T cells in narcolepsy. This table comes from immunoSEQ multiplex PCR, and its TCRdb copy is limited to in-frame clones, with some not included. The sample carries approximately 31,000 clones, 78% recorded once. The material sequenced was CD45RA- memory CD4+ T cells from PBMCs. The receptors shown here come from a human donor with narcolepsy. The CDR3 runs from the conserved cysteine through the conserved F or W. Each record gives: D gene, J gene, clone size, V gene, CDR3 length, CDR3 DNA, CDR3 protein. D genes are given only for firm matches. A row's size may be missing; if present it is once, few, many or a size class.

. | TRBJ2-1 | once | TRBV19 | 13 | TGTGCCAGTAGTATAGGGGGGCGGAATGAGCAGTTCTTC | CASSIGGRNEQFF
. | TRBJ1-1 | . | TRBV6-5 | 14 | TGTGCCAGCAGCCCGGGGGCACTGAACACTGAAGCTTTCTTT | CASSPGALNTEAFF
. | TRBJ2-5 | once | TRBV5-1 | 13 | TGCGCCAGCAGCTTTGGGGGCGGGGAGACCCAGTACTTC | CASSFGGGETQYF
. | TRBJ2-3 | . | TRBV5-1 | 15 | TGCGCCAGCAGCTTGGTGACACGCCACACAGATACGCAGTATTTT | CASSLVTRHTDTQYF
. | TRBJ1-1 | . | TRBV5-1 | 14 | TGCGCCAGCAGCTGGGGACACCAGAACACTGAAGCTTTCTTT | CASSWGHQNTEAFF
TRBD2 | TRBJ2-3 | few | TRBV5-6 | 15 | TGTGCCAGCAGCTTACTAGCGGGAGGGATAGATACGCAGTATTTT | CASSLLAGGIDTQYF
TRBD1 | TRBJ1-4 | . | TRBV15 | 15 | TGTGCCACCAGCAGAGAGCGACAGGGCAATGAAAAACTGTTTTTT | CATSRERQGNEKLFF
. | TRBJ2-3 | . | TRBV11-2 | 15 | TGTGCCAGCAGCCCGCGCAGGGATAATACAGATACGCAGTATTTT | CASSPRRDNTDTQYF
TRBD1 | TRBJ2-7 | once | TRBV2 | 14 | TGTGCCAGCAATCAACAGGGGCCAAGTGAAGAGCAGTACTTC | CASNQQGPSEEQYF
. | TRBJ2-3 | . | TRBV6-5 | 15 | TGTGCCAGCAGTTACGCCATAACAGGGACAGATACGCAGTATTTT | CASSYAITGTDTQYF
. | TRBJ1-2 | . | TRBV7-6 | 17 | TGTGCCAGCAGCTTAGAGTTACGCCAGGAGGCTTTCTATGGCTACACCTTC | CASSLELRQEAFYGYTF
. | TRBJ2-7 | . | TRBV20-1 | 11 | TGCAGTGCTAAAAACGGGGCCGAGCAGTACTTC | CSAKNGAEQYF